This TCR beta chain was sequenced during a study of response to subunit inactivated influenza vaccine. Overall study findings and caveats: Authors proposed each seasonal influenza vaccination draws in few new T cells.

MiXCR, applied by TCRdb to the RT-PCR reads, yields one record per CDR3 protein. This table has more than 550,000 distinct CDR3 sequences, 12% appearing once. Points on this clonotype: Its antigen is not identified.

The CDR3 runs to 19 residues. Germline trimming cut 7 bases from V and 3 bases from J; bases unmatched to any gene: 23. Germline lookup yields CDR1 SNHLY and CDR2 FYNNEI. The input for sequencing was PBMCs from blood, taken on the day of vaccination. The chain couples TRBV2 to TRBJ2-7; 8 bases line up with TRBD2. This receptor was obtained from a man aged 45-65 years who received an inactivated influenza vaccine. The DNA of the CDR3 is TGTGCCAGCATTAACCTCGAGGGAGTGGCGGGAGGAGGAAGCTACGAGCAGTACTTC. It specifies CASINLEGVAGGGSYEQYF.